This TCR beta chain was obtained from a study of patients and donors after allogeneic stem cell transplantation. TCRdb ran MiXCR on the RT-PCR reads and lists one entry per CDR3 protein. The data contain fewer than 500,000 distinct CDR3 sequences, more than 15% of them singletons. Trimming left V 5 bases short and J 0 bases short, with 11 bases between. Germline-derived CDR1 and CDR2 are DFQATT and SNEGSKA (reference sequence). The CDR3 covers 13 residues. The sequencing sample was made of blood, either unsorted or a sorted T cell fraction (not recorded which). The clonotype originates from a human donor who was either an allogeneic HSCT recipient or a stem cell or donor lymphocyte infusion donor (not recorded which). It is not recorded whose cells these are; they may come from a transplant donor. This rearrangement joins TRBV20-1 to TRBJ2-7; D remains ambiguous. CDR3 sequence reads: CSAGVASSYEQYF. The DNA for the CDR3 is TGCAGTGCTGGTGTGGCCTCCTCCTACGAGCAGTACTTC.